This TCR beta chain appears in the sequencing data of a study of identical twins. Notes on the study in general: Cord blood beta clonotypes that were abundant carried fewer insertions, and memory repertoires showed no such trend. Models, which agreed with sharing between unrelated individuals, nonetheless underestimated the out-of-frame TCR alpha sharing seen in monozygotic twins.

cDNA molecules carried unique molecular identifiers, and template switching added a universal primer site. One entry per CDR3 protein, called by TCRdb with MiXCR from the 5' RACE reads. The sample lists about 890,000 distinct CDR3 sequences, 12% seen once, with around 1.5% in the top ten. This clonotype was detected a few times. Its antigen remains unknown. The data were also submitted as part of a second study, on yellow fever vaccine responses in identical twins. From that second work: Reported findings indicate that twins' vaccine T cell responses seemed partially convergent, partially personalized.

Sequenced input: PBMCs. The clonotype originates from a woman between 18 and 30 years old in good health.

CDR3 sequence: CASSSPGTPGTGELFF. CDR3 bases: TGTGCCAGTAGTAGCCCCGGGACCCCAGGTACCGGGGAGCTGTTTTTT. This chain links TRBV19 with TRBJ2-2; the D gene could be TRBD1 or TRBD2 (5 bases each). Trimming pared 4 bases from V and 5 bases from J, leaving 17 bases between. In germline, CDR1 is LNHDA, CDR2 SQIVND (reference sequence). The CDR3 length is 16 residues.